The sequence of this T cell receptor beta chain was determined in a study of circulating tumor DNA in untreated peripheral T-cell lymphoma. This table comes from immunoSEQ multiplex PCR, and its TCRdb copy is limited to in-frame clones, with some not included. The sample contains about 7,000 clones, about 80% of which appear only once. Notes on this clone: Its antigen is undetermined.

Tumor tissue was collected at baseline, before treatment began. Study-wide findings and caveats: Tumor-specific clonotypes were found in around three quarters of patients.

Germline V gene lookup returns CDR1 SQVTM and CDR2 ANQGSEA. CDR3 size: 16 residues. V lost 0 bases and J lost 4; bases outside the gene matches: 12. V and J are TRBV29-1 and TRBJ2-7; 7 bases agree with TRBD2. The source material was tumor tissue. This receptor was identified in a human donor with peripheral T-cell lymphoma. CDR3: CSVEEVGGSGWYEQYF. The CDR3 DNA reads as TGCAGCGTTGAAGAAGTGGGTGGTAGCGGGTGGTACGAGCAGTACTTC.